This entry features one TCR beta chain sequence. The data derive from a study of blood T cell repertoires in COVID-19. About the research overall: Samples representing acute and convalescent COVID-19 were sourced from the United States, Italy and Spain. PBMCs, B-cell-depleted T cells, or T cells provided the cDNA or gDNA that made up the material.

Germline CDR1 is SGHRS and CDR2 is YFSETQ. Trimming cost V 2 bases and J 9 bases, with 18 bases left between them. The CDR3 extends over 15 amino acids. Assay: immunoSEQ multiplex PCR; the TCRdb copy retains only in-frame clones and omits some. The sample lists roughly 170,000 clones, around 72% seen once, with 3% in the top ten. The material sequenced was peripheral blood. This clonotype was obtained from a woman older than 75 with acute or convalescent COVID-19. The V call is TRBV5-1, the J call TRBJ2-1; a weak D match, TRBD2 (6 bases). The CDR3 sequence is CASSFLEGVGGEQFF. The DNA of the CDR3 is TGCGCCAGCAGCTTCCTGGAGGGAGTGGGTGGTGAGCAGTTCTTC.